The 2 T cell receptor beta chains in this list originate from one sample, sequenced in a study of T cells in Graves' hyperthyroidism and ophthalmopathy. Amplification of TCR beta CDR3 regions used RNA as the template. Researchers ran a first-round RT-PCR on the TCR CDR3 using the HTBI primer set. TCRdb processed the multiplex PCR reads anew with MiXCR; each CDR3 protein has one entry. Of roughly 99,000 distinct CDR3 sequences listed, roughly 15% are singletons. The sample taken for sequencing was blood. The receptors originated from a woman between 45 and 65 years old with Graves' hyperthyroidism.

The chain employs TRBV25-1 and TRBJ1-5, with D unresolved. The germline CDR1 and CDR2 sequences are MGHDK and SYGVNS. The CDR3 runs 14 residues. V was pared by 3 bases and J by 4 bases, with 10 bases between. The CDR3 here is CASSEREWNQPQHF. The CDR3 bases are TGTGCCAGCAGTGAGCGGGAGTGGAATCAGCCCCAGCATTTT.

This clonotype has at least ten counts. The chain recombines TRBV12-3 or TRBV12-4 with TRBJ1-4; 8 bases agree with TRBD1. V shed 7 bases, J shed 9 bases, and the junction held 10 bases outside the gene matches. This CDR3 contains 14 residues. CDR3: CASTQGAGGKKLFF. The CDR3 DNA reads as TGTGCCAGCACCCAAGGGGCAGGGGGCAAAAAACTGTTTTTT.